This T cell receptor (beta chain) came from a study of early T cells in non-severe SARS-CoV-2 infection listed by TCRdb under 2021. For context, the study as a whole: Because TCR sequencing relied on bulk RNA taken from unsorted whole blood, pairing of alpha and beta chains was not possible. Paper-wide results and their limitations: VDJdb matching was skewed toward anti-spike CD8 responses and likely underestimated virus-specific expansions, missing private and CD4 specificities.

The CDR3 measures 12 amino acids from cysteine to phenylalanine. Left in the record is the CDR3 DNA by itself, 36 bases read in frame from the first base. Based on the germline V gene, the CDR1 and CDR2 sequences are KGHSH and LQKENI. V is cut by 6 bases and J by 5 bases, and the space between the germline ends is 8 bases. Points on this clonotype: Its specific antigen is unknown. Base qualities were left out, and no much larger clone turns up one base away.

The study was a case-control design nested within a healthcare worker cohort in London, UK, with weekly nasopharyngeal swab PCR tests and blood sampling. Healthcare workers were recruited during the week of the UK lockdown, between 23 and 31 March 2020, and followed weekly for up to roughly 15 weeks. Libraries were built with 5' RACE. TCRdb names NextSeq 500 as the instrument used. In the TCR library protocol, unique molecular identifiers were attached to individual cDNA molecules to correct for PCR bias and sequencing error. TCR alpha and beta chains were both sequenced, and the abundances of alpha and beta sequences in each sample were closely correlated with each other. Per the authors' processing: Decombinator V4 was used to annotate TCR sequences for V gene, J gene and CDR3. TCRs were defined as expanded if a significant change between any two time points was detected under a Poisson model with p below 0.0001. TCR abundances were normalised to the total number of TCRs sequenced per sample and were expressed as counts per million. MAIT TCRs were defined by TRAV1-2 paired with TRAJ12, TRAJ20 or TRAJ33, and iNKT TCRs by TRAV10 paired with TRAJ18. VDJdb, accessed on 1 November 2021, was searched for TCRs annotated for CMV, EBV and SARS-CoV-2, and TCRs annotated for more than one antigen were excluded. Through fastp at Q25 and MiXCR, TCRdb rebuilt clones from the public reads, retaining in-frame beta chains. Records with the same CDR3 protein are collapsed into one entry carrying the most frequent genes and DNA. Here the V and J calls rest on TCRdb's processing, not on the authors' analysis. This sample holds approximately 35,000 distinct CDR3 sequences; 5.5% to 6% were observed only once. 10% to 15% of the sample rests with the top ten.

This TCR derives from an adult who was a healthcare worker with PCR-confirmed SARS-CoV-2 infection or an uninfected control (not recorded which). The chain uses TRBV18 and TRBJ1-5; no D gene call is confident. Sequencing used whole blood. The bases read TGTGCCAGCTCCACCCGGGATCAGCCCCAGCATTTT. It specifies CASSTRDQPQHF.